The clone carrying this T cell receptor (beta chain) was observed a few times. The antigen is unknown. The entire patient cohort was treatment-naive prior to thyroid surgery. The sample originates from a study of metastatic and nonmetastatic thyroid tumors. Study summary: Peripheral blood and tumor or nodule samples from malignant and benign thyroid patients were compared.

TCRdb reanalyzed the PCR reads with MiXCR. Counted here are 30,000 or so clones, less than 30% occurring once; the ten biggest clones make up 7.8%. This CDR3 has 11 amino acids. The V gene lost 2 bases and the J gene lost 10 bases, with 5 bases spanning the gap. Germline assignment: CDR1 MNHEY and CDR2 SVGAGI. Findings of the study overall: Reports indicated that malignant thyroid tumors showed significantly higher TCR beta diversity than benign nodules did, in blood and tumor.

Sequencing was done on a sample of blood. The chain uses TRBV6-5 and TRBJ2-2; D unclear. The receptor comes from a female donor with papillary thyroid cancer or a benign thyroid nodule (not recorded which). Some clones in this sample may be carry-over from other donors' samples. CDR3 nucleotides: TGTGCCAGCAGTTACCTCTTGGAGCTGTTTTTT. It codes for CASSYLLELFF.